Listed below are T cell receptor beta chains from one sample, sequenced in a study of blood T cell repertoires in COVID-19. Sequencing used immunoSEQ multiplex PCR; TCRdb keeps in-frame clones, though not all of them. The sample lists some 230,000 clones; 70% to 90% were seen once. Sequenced sample: peripheral blood. The receptors stem from a woman aged 45-65 years with COVID-19, enrolled during active disease. CDR3s include the opening cysteine and the closing phenylalanine or tryptophan. D genes are given only for firm matches. The size of a clone is reported for some rows only, either as once, few or many, or as a class for expanded clones.

TRBJ1-1	TRBD1	.	TRBV28	CASSFTGGRGTEAFF	TGTGCCAGCAGTTTCACAGGGGGTAGAGGGACTGAAGCTTTCTTT
TRBJ1-1	.	.	TRBV7-8	CASSAQYTEAFF	TGTGCCAGCAGCGCCCAGTACACTGAAGCTTTCTTT
TRBJ1-2	.	.	TRBV6-5	CASSSAGRNYGYTF	TGTGCCAGCAGTTCCGCAGGGAGGAACTATGGCTACACCTTC
TRBJ1-1	.	.	TRBV10-3	CAISGLQGNTEAFF	TGTGCCATCAGTGGATTACAGGGGAACACTGAAGCTTTCTTT
TRBJ1-2	TRBD1	.	TRBV27	CASSLNHRGALNYGYTF	TGTGCCAGCAGTTTAAATCACAGGGGAGCCCTTAACTATGGCTACACCTTC
TRBJ1-4	.	.	TRBV7-2	CASSSPEGYEKLFF	TGTGCCAGCAGCTCCCCGGAGGGTTACGAAAAACTGTTTTTT
TRBJ2-7	TRBD1	once	TRBV25-1	CASSEEGQLYEQYF	TGTGCCAGCAGTGAAGAGGGACAGCTTTACGAGCAGTACTTC
TRBJ2-7	.	.	TRBV14	CASSQVRWLVQYF	TGTGCCAGCAGCCAAGTGCGATGGTTGGTGCAGTACTTC
TRBJ2-5	.	.	TRBV5-4	CASRHFNPGGRETQYF	TGTGCCAGCAGACATTTTAACCCGGGGGGCCGAGAGACCCAGTACTTC
TRBJ2-1	TRBD1	many	TRBV27	CASSTNEGRGNEQFF	TGTGCCAGCAGCACTAATGAGGGCAGGGGGAATGAGCAGTTCTTC
TRBJ1-1	.	.	TRBV7-2	CASSLNRVTGTEAFF	TGTGCCAGCAGCTTAAACAGGGTGACGGGCACTGAAGCTTTCTTT
TRBJ2-1	.	.	TRBV5-1	CASSPDSNEQFF	TGCGCCAGCAGCCCGGACAGCAATGAGCAGTTCTTC
TRBJ1-2	.	.	TRBV5-5	CASSLGHRDNPYGYTF	TGTGCCAGCAGCTTGGGTCACAGGGACAATCCCTATGGCTACACCTTC
TRBJ1-6	TRBD1	.	TRBV27	CATIQTGGNSPLHF	TGTGCCACCATACAGACAGGGGGTAATTCACCCCTCCACTTT
TRBJ2-2	.	.	TRBV10-2	CASRQSSNTGELFF	TGCGCCAGCAGACAGTCTTCGAACACCGGGGAGCTGTTTTTT
TRBJ1-5	.	few	TRBV19	CASKVATGRNQPQHF	TGTGCCAGTAAGGTGGCCACAGGGAGAAATCAGCCCCAGCATTTT
TRBJ1-2	TRBD1	.	TRBV5-1	CASSRDRVDGYTF	TGCGCCAGCAGCAGGGACAGGGTGGATGGCTACACCTTC
TRBJ1-2	.	.	TRBV19	CASSMGDKGGYTF	TGTGCCAGTAGTATGGGGGACAAAGGTGGCTACACCTTC
TRBJ1-3	.	.	TRBV19	CASSFRGTGNTIYF	TGTGCCAGTAGTTTCCGGGGGACTGGAAACACCATATATTTT
TRBJ1-2	.	.	TRBV25-1	CASSGGRDYGYTF	TGTGCCAGCAGTGGCGGGCGGGACTATGGCTACACCTTC
TRBJ2-3	TRBD2	.	TRBV18	CASSPVSGGATDTQYF	TGTGCCAGCTCACCCGTTAGCGGGGGGGCGACAGATACGCAGTATTTT
TRBJ2-1	TRBD2	few	TRBV6-2/TRBV6-3	CASSLTSGAYNEQFF	TGTGCCAGCAGTCTGACTAGCGGGGCCTACAATGAGCAGTTCTTC
TRBJ1-6	TRBD1	.	TRBV9	CASSALLGTGFSPLHF	TGTGCCAGCAGCGCTCTCCTTGGGACAGGGTTTTCACCCCTCCACTTT
TRBJ2-1	TRBD2	.	TRBV7-9	CASSSSGGASYNEQFF	TGTGCCAGCAGCTCCAGCGGGGGGGCCTCCTACAATGAGCAGTTCTTC
TRBJ2-2	TRBD1	.	TRBV10-1	CASSRTGNGTGELFF	TGCGCCAGCAGTCGGACAGGGAACGGGACCGGGGAGCTGTTTTTT
TRBJ2-3	TRBD2	.	TRBV27	CASSSPAGGRDTQYF	TGTGCCAGCAGTTCCCCAGCGGGGGGGAGAGATACGCAGTATTTT
TRBJ2-2	TRBD1	.	TRBV3-1/TRBV3-2	CASSTRDRRFSGELFF	TGTGCCAGCAGCACCCGGGACAGGAGATTTTCCGGGGAGCTGTTTTTT
TRBJ1-5	.	.	TRBV2	CASRPQVYSNQPQHF	TGTGCCAGCCGCCCACAGGTATATAGCAATCAGCCCCAGCATTTT
TRBJ2-3	TRBD1	.	TRBV11-2	CASSSRQGGTDTQYF	TGTGCCAGCAGCTCCAGGCAGGGGGGCACAGATACGCAGTATTTT
TRBJ1-6	.	.	TRBV7-2	CASSLGGGRGNSPLHF	TGTGCCAGCAGCTTAGGGGGGGGACGGGGTAATTCACCCCTCCACTTT
TRBJ1-2	.	.	TRBV27	CASSPTSKLSGYTF	TGTGCCAGCAGTCCAACCTCCAAACTCTCTGGCTACACCTTC
TRBJ2-7	TRBD2	.	TRBV13	CASSPLGLAGSYEQYF	TGTGCCAGCAGCCCCCTCGGACTAGCGGGTTCCTACGAGCAGTACTTC
TRBJ2-1	.	.	TRBV3-1/TRBV3-2	CASSRGAYNEQFF	TGTGCCAGCAGCCGCGGGGCCTACAATGAGCAGTTCTTC
TRBJ2-7	TRBD1	.	TRBV11-3	CASSLVGGDREPVRYF	TGTGCCAGCAGCTTAGTAGGGGGGGACAGGGAGCCGGTACGGTACTTC
TRBJ2-1	.	once	TRBV25-1	CASSGGFSYNEQFF	TGTGCCAGCAGTGGAGGATTCTCCTACAATGAGCAGTTCTTC
TRBJ2-2	TRBD1	.	TRBV12-5	CASGIKTGGDANTGELFF	TGTGCTAGTGGTATCAAGACAGGGGGCGACGCGAACACCGGGGAGCTGTTTTTT
TRBJ2-1	TRBD1	.	TRBV5-1	CASSLLQGATYNEQFF	TGCGCCAGCAGCTTGTTGCAGGGGGCAACCTACAATGAGCAGTTCTTC
TRBJ2-7	TRBD1	.	TRBV19	CASSMSGTAHYEQYF	TGTGCCAGTAGTATGTCCGGGACAGCCCACTACGAGCAGTACTTC
TRBJ2-2	.	.	TRBV10-3	CAISDRGSTGTGELFF	TGTGCCATCAGTGATCGGGGGAGCACCGGCACCGGGGAGCTGTTTTTT
TRBJ2-7	.	.	TRBV30	CAWSVNSEQYF	TGTGCCTGGAGTGTAAACTCCGAGCAGTACTTC
TRBJ1-3	.	.	TRBV6-5	CASNPRGSSGNTIYF	TGTGCCAGCAACCCCAGGGGTTCCTCTGGAAACACCATATATTTT
TRBJ2-1	TRBD2	.	TRBV11-1	CASSPPRERGKNEQFF	TGTGCCAGCAGCCCCCCCAGGGAGCGGGGGAAAAATGAGCAGTTCTTC
TRBJ1-6	.	once	TRBV19	CASSSLRDPSSYNSPLHF	TGTGCCAGTAGTTCACTCCGGGATCCGAGCTCCTATAATTCACCCCTCCACTTT
TRBJ2-7	TRBD1	.	TRBV9	CASSVGPGGSYEQYF	TGTGCCAGCAGCGTAGGCCCAGGGGGCTCCTACGAGCAGTACTTC
TRBJ2-5	.	.	TRBV5-5	CASPGPGSAPWETQYF	TGTGCCAGCCCCGGTCCGGGGTCGGCTCCATGGGAGACCCAGTACTTC
TRBJ1-1	.	.	TRBV6-5	CASSYSTEQNTEAFF	TGTGCCAGCAGTTACTCGACAGAACAGAACACTGAAGCTTTCTTT
TRBJ2-1	TRBD2	.	TRBV7-2	CASTRNVGGSYNEQFF	TGTGCCAGCACCCGCAATGTGGGGGGGTCCTACAATGAGCAGTTCTTC
TRBJ1-5	.	.	TRBV7-2	CASSLDAGVRNQPQHF	TGTGCCAGCAGCTTAGACGCAGGGGTGCGCAATCAGCCCCAGCATTTT
TRBJ2-7	TRBD2	.	TRBV3-1/TRBV3-2	CASSQDPAGGEQYF	TGTGCCAGCAGCCAAGATCCAGCGGGGGGCGAGCAGTACTTC
TRBJ2-7	TRBD1	.	TRBV2	CASSTGTGGSYEQYF	TGTGCCAGCAGTACCGGGACAGGGGGCTCCTACGAGCAGTACTTC
TRBJ2-6	.	.	TRBV2	CASSDRPGANVLTF	TGTGCCAGCAGTGACCGTCCTGGGGCCAACGTCCTGACTTTC
TRBJ1-6	TRBD1	once	TRBV5-1	CASSLDFRGQGSPLHF	TGCGCCAGCAGCTTGGACTTCAGGGGGCAAGGATCACCCCTCCACTTT
TRBJ1-2	TRBD1	.	TRBV6-5	CASTNRGARGYGYTF	TGTGCCAGCACCAACAGGGGGGCGCGGGGCTATGGCTACACCTTC
TRBJ2-3	TRBD2	.	TRBV9	CASSVGLGLAGADTQYF	TGTGCCAGCAGCGTCGGCCTTGGACTAGCGGGGGCAGATACGCAGTATTTT
TRBJ1-2	.	.	TRBV11-2	CASKGWQGRGTKSNYGYTF	TGTGCCAGCAAGGGATGGCAGGGAAGGGGAACGAAGAGTAACTATGGCTACACCTTC
TRBJ1-4	.	few	TRBV19	CATGPGNEKLFF	TGTGCCACGGGCCCAGGGAATGAAAAACTGTTTTTT
TRBJ2-3	TRBD1	.	TRBV13	CASSRPPGQSTDTQYF	TGTGCCAGCAGCCGCCCCCCGGGACAGAGCACAGATACGCAGTATTTT
TRBJ1-5	.	few	TRBV27	CASSLGRNQPQHF	TGTGCCAGCAGCTTGGGGAGAAATCAGCCCCAGCATTTT
TRBJ2-3	.	once	TRBV29-1	CSVARVLTDTQYF	TGCAGCGTCGCGAGGGTGCTAACAGATACGCAGTATTTT
TRBJ1-4	.	.	TRBV10-3	CAITLPPPGGAALEKLFF	TGTGCCATCACTCTCCCTCCCCCGGGGGGAGCAGCGTTAGAAAAACTGTTTTTT